The 5 T cell receptor beta chains below come from one sample, sequenced in a study of early T cells in non-severe SARS-CoV-2 infection. TCRdb analysed the 5' RACE reads with MiXCR anew, one entry per CDR3 protein. The sample holds 60,000 or so distinct CDR3 sequences, approximately 8% seen once. The starting material was whole blood, obtained at baseline. These receptors came from an adult who was a healthcare worker with PCR-confirmed SARS-CoV-2 infection or an uninfected control (not recorded which).

This clonotype was recorded many times. The chain uses TRBV30 and TRBJ2-2; 7 nucleotides line up with TRBD2. The V and J ends lost 3 bases and 1 base, in that order; junction bases with no gene match: 5. CDR3 length: 15 amino acids. Germline V gene sequence: CDR1 GTSNPN, CDR2 SVGIG (reference sequence). The CDR3, as DNA: TGTGCCTGGAGGGAGCGGGGTTGGAACACCGGGGAGCTGTTTTTT. It is translated as CAWRERGWNTGELFF.

This clonotype was seen a few times. V and J are TRBV5-1 and TRBJ1-3; TRBD1 matches 7 bases. CDR1 is SGHRS and CDR2 is YFSETQ in the germline V gene. CDR3 length: 16 amino acids. The junction had 7 bases not matched to a gene; V was cut back by 2 bases and J by 2 bases. Written as DNA, the CDR3 is TGCGCCAGCAGCTTTGTGACAGGGAATGCTGGAAACACCATATATTTT. This sequence encodes CASSFVTGNAGNTIYF.

The gene calls are TRBV19 and TRBJ1-5; D is unresolved. Trimming removed 3 bases from V and 0 bases from J, with 9 bases in between. This CDR3 has 15 residues. Germline CDR1 reads LNHDA; CDR2 reads SQIVND (reference sequence). CDR3 amino acids: CASSIGQHSNQPQHF. The CDR3 DNA sequence: TGTGCCAGTAGTATTGGTCAGCATAGCAATCAGCCCCAGCATTTT. The complete variable domain, with remaining parts taken from reference TRBV19 and TRBJ1-5, reads DGGITQSPKYLFRKEGQNVTLSCEQNLNHDAMYWYRQDPGQGLRLIYYSQIVNDFQKGDIAEGYSVSREKKESFPLTVTSAQKNPTAFYLCASSIGQHSNQPQHFGDGTRLSIL.

Ten or more counts support this clonotype. This chain connects TRBV20-1 to TRBJ2-7; 9 bases align to TRBD1. CDR1 DFQATT and CDR2 SNEGSKA come from the germline V gene (reference sequence). The CDR3 is made up of 12 amino acids. Trimming at V came to 6 bases and at J to 3 bases, leaving 3 bases not matched to a gene. Here the CDR3 DNA reads TGCAGTGCCACAGGGGGCGTCTACGAGCAGTACTTC. Residues: CSATGGVYEQYF.

At least ten counts were recorded for this clonotype. The J gene is TRBJ1-4, the V gene TRBV4-2; D unresolved. The ends were cut back, 0 bases at V and 6 bases at J, with 2 bases in the middle. The germline gives CDR1 LGHNA, CDR2 YNFKEQ. The CDR3 runs 12 residues. The CDR3 sequence is CASSQDYEKLFF. The CDR3 DNA reads as TGTGCCAGCAGCCAAGATTATGAAAAACTGTTTTTT.